This TCR beta chain was identified during a study of identical twins. MiXCR, run by TCRdb on the 5' RACE reads, gives a single entry per CDR3 protein. The data contain about 890,000 distinct CDR3 sequences, 9% to 15% of them singletons. The study, taken as a whole, reports: Conclusions came from cross-sectional statistical analysis, not from following the same donors.

In germline, CDR1 is SEHNR, CDR2 FQNEAQ (reference sequence). Germline trimming cut 2 bases from V and 3 bases from J; bases unmatched to any gene: 4. This CDR3 is 17 amino acids long. The table lists this clonotype with a few counts. Antigen: not known. These sequences were also reported in another study, on yellow fever vaccine responses in identical twins.

The receptor's source is a woman in her late teens or twenties in good health. Material: PBMCs. V gene TRBV7-9 combines with J gene TRBJ2-1, with 13 bases aligning to TRBD2. CDR3 nucleotide sequence: TGTGCCAGCAGCTTACCGGGACTAGCGGGGATCTACAATGAGCAGTTCTTC. Amino acids: CASSLPGLAGIYNEQFF.